Listed here is a single T cell receptor beta chain. This may be a read error, as it is one base from a much larger clone. This sample is part of a study of tumor and adjacent non-tumor tissue in lung cancer. The CDR3 covers 16 residues. CDR1 is MNHNS, CDR2 SASEGT, per germline. V shed 3 bases, J shed 7 bases, and the junction held 10 bases outside the gene matches. Three rounds of nested PCR, following a modified ARM-PCR protocol, produced the TCRbeta library. TCRdb re-called the multiplex PCR reads with MiXCR, one entry per CDR3 protein. The table records over 110,000 distinct CDR3 sequences, approximately 66% of them present only once. The template was RNA from unsorted bulk tissue.

The sequence derives from a man in his fifties or sixties with small cell lung cancer. V usage is TRBV6-1 and J usage is TRBJ2-2, with TRBD2 matching 8 bases. Sequencing was carried out using lung tumor tissue. DNA for the CDR3: TGTGCCAGCAGTGATCTATCGGGAGGGCAAGACGGGGAGCTGTTTTTT. As protein: CASSDLSGGQDGELFF.